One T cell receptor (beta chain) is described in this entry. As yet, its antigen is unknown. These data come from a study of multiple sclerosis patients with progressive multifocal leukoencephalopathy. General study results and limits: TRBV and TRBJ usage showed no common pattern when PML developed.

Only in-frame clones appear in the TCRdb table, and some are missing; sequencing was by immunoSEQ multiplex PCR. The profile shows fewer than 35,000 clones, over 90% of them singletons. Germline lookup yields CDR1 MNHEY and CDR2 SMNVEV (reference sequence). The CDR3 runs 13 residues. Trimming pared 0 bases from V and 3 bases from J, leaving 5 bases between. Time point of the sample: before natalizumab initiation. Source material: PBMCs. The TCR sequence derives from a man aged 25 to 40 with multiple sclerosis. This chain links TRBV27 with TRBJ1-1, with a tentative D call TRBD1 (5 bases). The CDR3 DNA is TGTGCCAGCAGTTTATCAGGGGACACTGAAGCTTTCTTT. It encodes CASSLSGDTEAFF.